Below are 6 T cell receptor beta chains sequenced from a single sample in a study of T cells after yellow fever vaccination. TCRdb analysed the 5' RACE reads with MiXCR anew, one entry per CDR3 protein. The sample shows about 50,000 distinct CDR3 sequences, approximately 5.5% of them seen only once. Source: PBMCs, either bulk or a sorted T-cell subset (CD4+, CD8+, memory, or dextramer-sorted; not recorded which), taken on the day of the yellow fever booster vaccination. Source of these receptors: a man aged 18 to 29 who received the YFV17D yellow fever vaccine.

This clonotype was observed at least ten times. The J gene is TRBJ1-5, the V gene TRBV12-3 or TRBV12-4, with D perhaps matching TRBD1 (6 bases). The CDR3 has 14 residues. V shed 3 bases and J shed 6 bases, with 12 bases lying between them. CDR3 region: CASSFSGAIQPQHF. Here the CDR3 DNA reads TGTGCCAGCAGTTTCTCGGGGGCCATTCAGCCCCAGCATTTT.

Many counts were recorded for this clonotype. The gene calls are TRBV2 and TRBJ2-2; D is unclear. In germline, CDR1 is SNHLY, CDR2 FYNNEI. The CDR3 totals 14 residues. V was clipped by 8 bases and J by 6 bases, with 16 bases between them. CDR3 in DNA: TGTGCCAGCGATTCGGTTGGATACTCCGGGGAGCTGTTTTTT. The encoded protein is CASDSVGYSGELFF.

This clonotype was recorded at least ten times. The CDR3 DNA reads as TGTGCCAGCAGCCAAGACTTGGGGGGGACTGAAGCTTTCTTT. Protein sequence: CASSQDLGGTEAFF. The chain joins TRBV7-9 to TRBJ1-1, with a weak D call TRBD1 (5 bases). Trimming removed 5 bases from V and 5 bases from J, with 15 bases in between. CDR3 size: 14 residues. Per the germline V gene, CDR1 is SEHNR and CDR2 is FQNEAQ (reference sequence). Full variable domain (rest looked up from reference TRBV7-9 and TRBJ1-1): DTGVSQNPRHKITKRGQNVTFRCDPISEHNRLYWYRQTLGQGPEFLTYFQNEAQLEKSRLLSDRFSAERPKGSFSTLEIQRTEQGDSAMYLCASSQDLGGTEAFFGQGTRLTVV.

In this sample, this clonotype turned up many times. This chain links TRBV4-2 with TRBJ2-1; D uncertain. V lost 4 bases and J lost 8, with 15 bases in between. CDR3 size: 14 residues. Germline V CDR1 and CDR2: LGHNA, YNFKEQ. CDR3 bases: TGTGCCAGCAGCCTAGATAATGAGTCTGATGAGCAGTTCTTC. It yields the protein CASSLDNESDEQFF.

The rearrangement joins TRBV14 to TRBJ1-1; tentatively, D is TRBD1 (5 bases). The CDR3 runs 14 residues. Germline assignment: CDR1 SGHDN and CDR2 FVKESK. V was shortened by 2 bases and J by 6 bases, with 13 bases between the two germline ends. CDR3 protein: CASSQPGQGSEAFF. In DNA, the CDR3 is TGTGCCAGCAGCCAACCCGGGCAGGGTTCTGAAGCTTTCTTT.

This clonotype was counted many times. The CDR3 sequence: CASSPMDSYEQYF. In DNA, the CDR3 is TGTGCCAGCAGCCCAATGGACAGCTACGAGCAGTACTTC. The chain joins TRBV9 to TRBJ2-7, with D tentatively TRBD1 (6 bases). Germline loops: CDR1 SGDLS, CDR2 YYNGEE. The V gene lost 4 bases and the J gene lost 3 bases, with 11 bases spanning the gap. This CDR3 has 13 residues.